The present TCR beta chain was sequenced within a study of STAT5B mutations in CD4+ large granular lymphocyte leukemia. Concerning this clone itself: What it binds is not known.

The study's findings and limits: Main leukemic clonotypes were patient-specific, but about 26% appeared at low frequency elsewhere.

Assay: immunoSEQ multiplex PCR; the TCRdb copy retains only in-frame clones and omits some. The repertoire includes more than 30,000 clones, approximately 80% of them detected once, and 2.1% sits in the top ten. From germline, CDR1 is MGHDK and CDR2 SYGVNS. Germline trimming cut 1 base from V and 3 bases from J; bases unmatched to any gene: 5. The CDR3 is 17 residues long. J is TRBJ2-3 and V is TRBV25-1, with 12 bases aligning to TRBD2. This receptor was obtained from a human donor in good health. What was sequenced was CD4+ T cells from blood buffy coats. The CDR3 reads CASSELSSGRATDTQYF. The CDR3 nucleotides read TGTGCCAGCAGTGAATTGTCTAGCGGGAGGGCGACAGATACGCAGTATTTT.